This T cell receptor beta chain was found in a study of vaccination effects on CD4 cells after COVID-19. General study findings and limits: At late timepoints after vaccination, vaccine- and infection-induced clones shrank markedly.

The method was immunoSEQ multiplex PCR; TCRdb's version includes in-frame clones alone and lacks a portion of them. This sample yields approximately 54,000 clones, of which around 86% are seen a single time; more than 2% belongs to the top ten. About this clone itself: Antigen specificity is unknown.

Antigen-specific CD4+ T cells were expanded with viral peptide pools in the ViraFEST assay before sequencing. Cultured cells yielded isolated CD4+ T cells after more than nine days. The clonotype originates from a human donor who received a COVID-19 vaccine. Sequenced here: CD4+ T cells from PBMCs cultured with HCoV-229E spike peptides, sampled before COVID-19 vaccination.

The CDR3 region has the DNA TGTGCCAGCAGCTTGTCTAAGGGGGACAGGGCCACCCATGGCTACACCTTC. It is translated as CASSLSKGDRATHGYTF. The rearrangement joins TRBV7-2 to TRBJ1-2; 9 nucleotides line up with TRBD1. The CDR3 is 17 amino acids. Germline lookup yields CDR1 SGHTA and CDR2 FQGNSA. V lost 3 bases to trimming and J lost 6 bases; unmatched junction nucleotides: 14.